This entry features one TCR beta chain sequence. This sample was included in a study of blood T cell repertoires in COVID-19. On the study more broadly: Spain, Italy and the United States supplied samples that represented acute and convalescent COVID-19. Sources were T cells, B-cell-depleted T cells, or PBMCs; the material itself was cDNA or gDNA.

In the authors' methods: For nucleated cells, counts were estimated from reference gene primer amplification. Repertoires were generated with immunoSEQ multiplex PCR, while TCRdb's copy carries only in-frame clones and drops some. That table supplies the V and J calls and clone size; D and trimming were determined from the DNA. The sample lists over 110,000 clones, nearly 90% occurring once. The sequence came from a man between 65 and 85 years old with acute or convalescent COVID-19. Sequenced input: peripheral blood.

DNA for the CDR3: TGCGCCAGCCGCACCGGAGCTAGCACAGATACGCAGTATTTT. Translating gives CASRTGASTDTQYF. This rearrangement joins TRBV5-1 to TRBJ2-3; D is uncertain. CDR3 length: 14 amino acids. V was shortened by 7 bases and J by 0 bases, with 12 bases between the two germline ends. Looked up from germline, CDR1 is SGHRS and CDR2 is YFSETQ.